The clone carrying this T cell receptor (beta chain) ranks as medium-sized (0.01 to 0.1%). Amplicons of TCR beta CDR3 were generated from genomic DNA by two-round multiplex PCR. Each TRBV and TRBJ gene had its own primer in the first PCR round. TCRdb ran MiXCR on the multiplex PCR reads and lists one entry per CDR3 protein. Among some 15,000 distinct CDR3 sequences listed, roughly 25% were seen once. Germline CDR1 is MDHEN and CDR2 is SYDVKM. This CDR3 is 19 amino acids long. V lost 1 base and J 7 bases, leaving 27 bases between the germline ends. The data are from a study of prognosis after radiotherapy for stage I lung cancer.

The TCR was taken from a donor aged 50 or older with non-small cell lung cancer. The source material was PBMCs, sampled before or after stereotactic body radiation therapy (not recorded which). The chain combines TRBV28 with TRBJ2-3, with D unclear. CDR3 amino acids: CASSLLVVRQATARNTQYF. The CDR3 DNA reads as TGTGCCAGCAGTTTATTGGTTGTAAGACAAGCTACCGCCCGGAATACGCAGTATTTT. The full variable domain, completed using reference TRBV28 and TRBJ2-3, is DVKVTQSSRYLVKRTGEKVFLECVQDMDHENMFWYRQDPGLGLRLIYFSYDVKMKEKGDIPEGYSVSREKKERFSLILESASTNQTSMYLCASSLLVVRQATARNTQYFGPGTRLTVL.